This entry lists 2 T cell receptor beta chains sequenced from one sample in a study of CD8 T cells in ankylosing spondylitis. Notes on the study in general: It appeared that ankylosing spondylitis blood was characterized by a TCR beta motif of several highly homologous variants.

Antigens for these TCRs are unknown. TCRdb passed the 5' RACE reads through MiXCR, listing each CDR3 protein once. The sample has roughly 490,000 distinct CDR3 sequences; 5.3% are singletons. Sequencing was done on a sample of blood, either unsorted or a sorted T cell fraction (not recorded which). These TCRs come from a male donor with ankylosing spondylitis.

This clonotype was seen repeatedly, ten times or more. The chain couples TRBV28 to TRBJ2-5, with unresolved D. This CDR3 is built from 14 residues. With 1 base removed from V and 4 bases from J, the gap between germline ends came to 10 bases. In germline, CDR1 is MDHEN, CDR2 SYDVKM. CDR3 nucleotides: TGTGCCAGCAGTTTATCTGGGATCCGAGAGACCCAGTACTTC. It yields the protein CASSLSGIRETQYF.

The rearrangement uses TRBV4-1 and TRBJ2-3; 8 bases agree with TRBD2. The CDR3 has 16 residues. Per germline, CDR1 MGHRA and CDR2 YSYEKL. V gave up 1 base and J gave up 0 bases; unmatched junction bases: 3. The CDR3 sequence is CASSQGAGESTDTQYF. The CDR3 bases are TGCGCCAGCAGCCAAGGAGCGGGGGAAAGCACAGATACGCAGTATTTT.